This T cell receptor (beta chain) was documented in a study of spatial heterogeneity in lung cancer. Regarding this clonotype: A much larger clonotype is one base distant, so this may be a read error.

From germline, CDR1 is ENHRY and CDR2 SYGVKD. The CDR3 covers 15 residues. The J segment lost 5 bases and the V segment lost 5 bases, leaving 8 bases of the junction unmatched. This sample's time point: sample taken at primary tumor resection. Patients with untreated early-stage non-small cell lung cancer, numbering approximately 79, were the donors. Whole RNA obtained from tumor, nontumor lung or frozen PBMC underwent sequencing without sorting. Every molecule of TCR cDNA had its own unique molecular identifier. TCRdb used MiXCR to reprocess the 5' RACE reads, holding one entry per CDR3 protein. The sample has under 30,000 distinct CDR3 sequences; less than 6% are singletons.

The clonotype comes from a male donor with early-stage non-small cell lung cancer. The sample here was PBMCs, taken at surgery. The chain has TRBV10-3 and TRBJ2-1; 8 nucleotides align to TRBD2. CDR3 residues: CAISIAGPANNEQFF. Written as DNA, the CDR3 is TGTGCCATCAGTATAGCGGGACCCGCTAACAATGAGCAGTTCTTC.